This T cell receptor beta chain comes out of a study of CD8 T cell repertoires and HIV-1 epitope variants. Background on the study: Separate wells received one of Twenty-five Gag or Nef variant peptides. IL-2, IL-7 and IL-15 were added on days 3 and 7 of approximately 10-day cultures. Study results and caveats: Most of the nine antigen-specific clonotypes appeared cross-reactive to autologous or escape variants. No clonotypes responded to the TAALDMSHF plasma variant; roughly five recognized KF9, one HW9.

Germline CDR1 reads LGHNA; CDR2 reads YSLEER. The CDR3 is made up of 15 amino acids. With 0 bases removed from V and 2 bases from J, the gap between germline ends came to 11 bases. Worth noting for this clone: Its antigen remains unidentified.

Sequenced by immunoSEQ multiplex PCR; TCRdb stores in-frame clones only, minus some. The repertoire includes approximately 6,300 clones, around three fifths of them detected once, and 40% to 45% sits in the top ten. The material sequenced was cultured CD8+ T cells derived from PBMCs. The TCR was taken from a male donor with HIV. The chain links TRBV4-3 to TRBJ2-7; D is unclear. The CDR3 DNA sequence: TGCGCCAGCAGCCAAGATCCACAGACCACCTACGAGCAGTACTTC. Its translation is CASSQDPQTTYEQYF.